These T cell receptor beta chains were read from a single sample in a study of control samples from healthy donors and cancer patients. Data came from immunoSEQ multiplex PCR; TCRdb stores just in-frame clones and leaves some out. The sample consists of 30,000 to 35,000 clones, 85% to 90% of them appearing once. The sample comprised PBMCs. These receptors were taken from a woman in her thirties or forties with lung cancer. CDR3s include the opening cysteine and the closing phenylalanine or tryptophan. D genes are given only for firm matches. Some rows mark clone size as missing; the rest say once, few, many or name a class of expanded clone.

size | J | V | D | DNA | CDR3
once | TRBJ1-3 | TRBV3-1/TRBV3-2 | - | TGTGCCAGCAGCCGTCCCAGCGCGAGCTCTGGAAACACCATATATTTT | CASSRPSASSGNTIYF
- | TRBJ2-2 | TRBV25-1 | TRBD1 | TGTGCCAGCAGCGTTAAGACAGGGACCGGGGAGCTGTTTTTT | CASSVKTGTGELFF
- | TRBJ1-2 | TRBV5-1 | TRBD1 | TGCGCCAGCAGCTGGGATAACAGGGGAGAGGGCTACACCTTC | CASSWDNRGEGYTF
- | TRBJ2-7 | TRBV11-3 | - | TGTGCCAGCTCGGACAGAAATTACGAGCAGTACTTC | CASSDRNYEQYF
- | TRBJ1-2 | TRBV4-1 | TRBD1 | TGCGCCAGCAGCCTAAGTTCCGGGACAGAGCTGATCTATGGCTACACCTTC | CASSLSSGTELIYGYTF
few | TRBJ2-6 | TRBV2 | - | TGTGCCACTACGCGCTCTGGGGCCAACGTCCTGACTTTC | CATTRSGANVLTF
- | TRBJ2-1 | TRBV19 | - | TGTGCCAGTATCGCGCCCTCCTACAATGAGCAGTTCTTC | CASIAPSYNEQFF
- | TRBJ2-7 | TRBV28 | - | TGTGCCAGCCTTGAGGGGGTACCCCCTTACGAGCAGTACTTC | CASLEGVPPYEQYF
- | TRBJ1-1 | TRBV7-9 | - | TGTGCCAGCAGCTTACCGGAGAACACTGAAGCTTTCTTT | CASSLPENTEAFF
- | TRBJ1-2 | TRBV6-5 | TRBD1 | TGTGCCAGCAGCTTCAGGGGGCGCGACAACTATGGCTACACCTTC | CASSFRGRDNYGYTF
- | TRBJ2-7 | TRBV5-5 | - | TGTGCCAGCAGCTTCCCCGGGACAAAAGGCTACGAGCAGTACTTC | CASSFPGTKGYEQYF
- | TRBJ1-1 | TRBV7-9 | - | TGTGCCAGCAGCCACGACGGGGGTATGAACACTGAAGCTTTCTTT | CASSHDGGMNTEAFF
- | TRBJ2-7 | TRBV18 | - | TGTGCCAGCTCACCAGGGGGCGACGAGCAGTACTTC | CASSPGGDEQYF
- | TRBJ2-7 | TRBV24-1 | - | TGTGCCACCAGTGACCCAGTGAGGGGTTACGAGCAGTACTTC | CATSDPVRGYEQYF
- | TRBJ2-3 | TRBV11-2 | TRBD2 | TGTGCCAGCAGCTTTCCCATGAGAGTAGCGGGGGACCTAGATACGCAGTATTTT | CASSFPMRVAGDLDTQYF
- | TRBJ1-5 | TRBV19 | - | TGTGCCAGTAGTATAGCCCCCCAGCCCCAGCATTTT | CASSIAPQPQHF
once | TRBJ2-1 | TRBV27 | TRBD1 | TGTGCCAGCAGTTTATCAGCGGGACAGGGAGGCAATGAGCAGTTCTTC | CASSLSAGQGGNEQFF
- | TRBJ2-5 | TRBV5-1 | - | TGCGCCAGCAGCTTCAGGCAAGAGACCCAGTACTTC | CASSFRQETQYF
- | TRBJ2-6 | TRBV24-1 | - | TGTGCCACGGAGAACCCGAAGGGGGAGGTCGGGGCCAACGTCCTGACTTTC | CATENPKGEVGANVLTF
- | TRBJ2-4 | TRBV6-6 | TRBD1 | TGTGCCAGCAGTTACTCTTCAGGGGGTGGAAACATTCAGTACTTC | CASSYSSGGGNIQYF
- | TRBJ2-5 | TRBV11-2 | TRBD2 | TGTGCCAGCAGCTTAGCCGGCGGGGGGGCCTGGGAGACCCAGTACTTC | CASSLAGGGAWETQYF
- | TRBJ2-1 | TRBV7-6 | TRBD2 | TGTGCCAGCAGCTTGGTTAGCGGGGGAAACTACAATGAGCAGTTCTTC | CASSLVSGGNYNEQFF
- | TRBJ1-4 | TRBV10-3 | - | TGTGCCATCAGCTTGGACAGCCCGACACCTAATGAAAAACTGTTTTTT | CAISLDSPTPNEKLFF
- | TRBJ2-7 | TRBV5-6 | - | TGTGCCAGCAGCTTTTCTGGCGCAAGCTCCTACGAGCAGTACTTC | CASSFSGASSYEQYF
- | TRBJ2-1 | TRBV6-6 | - | TGTGCCAGCAGTTACTCGGAGAGGGATGAGCAGTTCTTC | CASSYSERDEQFF
- | TRBJ1-2 | TRBV5-5 | - | TGTGCCAGCACCGGGGCCCCGGTTATCTATGGCTACACCTTC | CASTGAPVIYGYTF
- | TRBJ1-2 | TRBV7-3 | TRBD1 | TGTGCCAGCAGCCAAACGGGGACAGGGGACGGCTACACCTTC | CASSQTGTGDGYTF
once | TRBJ2-5 | TRBV11-3 | - | TGTGCCAGCAGCTTAGATGGTAGGGAACAAGAGACCCTGTACTTC | CASSLDGREQETLYF
- | TRBJ2-7 | TRBV9 | TRBD1 | TGTGCCAGCCAAAACCCCGGGACAGATAATCTCGATTCCTACGAGCAGTACTTC | CASQNPGTDNLDSYEQYF
- | TRBJ1-6 | TRBV5-6 | - | TGTGCCAGCAGCTTCTCGGGGTCAGGATCACCCCTCCACTTT | CASSFSGSGSPLHF
- | TRBJ1-1 | TRBV3-1/TRBV3-2 | TRBD1 | TGTGCCAGCAGCCCGTCACAGGACAGGGGATCGGGGGTGAACACTGAAGCTTTCTTT | CASSPSQDRGSGVNTEAFF
- | TRBJ2-3 | TRBV25-1 | - | TGTGCCAGCAGTTTATTGAGCACAGATACGCAGTATTTT | CASSLLSTDTQYF
- | TRBJ1-1 | TRBV19 | - | TGTGCCAGTAGCCTCCTGAAGTTGAACACTGAAGCTTTCTTT | CASSLLKLNTEAFF
- | TRBJ2-5 | TRBV6-6 | - | TGTGCCAGCAGTTATCCCCTTATCGGGACCCAGTACTTC | CASSYPLIGTQYF
- | TRBJ1-5 | TRBV7-9 | - | TGTGCCAGCAGCTTCGACAATCAGCCCCAGCATTTT | CASSFDNQPQHF
- | TRBJ2-3 | TRBV6-5 | TRBD1 | TGTGCCACCCAGACAGGGGCGGCAGATACGCAGTATTTT | CATQTGAADTQYF
- | TRBJ1-1 | TRBV11-1 | - | TGTGCCAGCAGCCTAATAAGGAACACTGAAGCTTTCTTT | CASSLIRNTEAFF
- | TRBJ1-1 | TRBV12-3/TRBV12-4 | TRBD1 | TGTGCCAGCAGTCCGGGGGACAGCAGGGCTTTCTTT | CASSPGDSRAFF
- | TRBJ1-1 | TRBV20-1 | - | TGCAGTGCTAGACAGGACACTGAAGCTTTCTTT | CSARQDTEAFF
few | TRBJ2-6 | TRBV6-1 | - | TGTGCCAGCAGTGAAGAGGGGGCTGGGGCCAACGTCCTGACTTTC | CASSEEGAGANVLTF
- | TRBJ2-5 | TRBV5-6 | - | TGTGCCAGCAGCTTTGTCAGCCAAGAGACCCAGTACTTC | CASSFVSQETQYF
- | TRBJ2-1 | TRBV28 | - | TGTGCCAGCAGTTTTTCGGGGGACTATGAGCAGTTCTTC | CASSFSGDYEQFF
- | TRBJ1-1 | TRBV9 | - | TGTGCCAGCAGCTTGACCCTTGGCGGGGGCACTGAAGCTTTCTTT | CASSLTLGGGTEAFF
- | TRBJ1-2 | TRBV4-2 | - | TGTGCCAGCAGCCTAATAGTACGGGGGAAAGGCTACACCTTC | CASSLIVRGKGYTF
- | TRBJ2-7 | TRBV28 | - | TGTGCCAGCAGTTTAATCGAGCCAGGGGGGGAGGGCGGCGAGCAGTACTTC | CASSLIEPGGEGGEQYF
- | TRBJ1-6 | TRBV6-5 | TRBD1 | TGTGCCAGCAGCAATGGACAGGGAGCAGGATCACCCCTCCACTTT | CASSNGQGAGSPLHF
- | TRBJ2-6 | TRBV6-5 | - | TGTGCCAGCAGTTTACAGGGCCCTTCCGGGGCCAACGTCCTGACTTTC | CASSLQGPSGANVLTF
once | TRBJ2-2 | TRBV9 | - | TGTGCCAGCAGCCCGTCCCAACCCGGGGAGCTGTTTTTT | CASSPSQPGELFF
- | TRBJ1-2 | TRBV18 | TRBD1 | TGTGCCAGCTCACCAGAGGGGGCTATCTATGGCTACACCTTC | CASSPEGAIYGYTF
- | TRBJ1-1 | TRBV19 | - | TGTGCCAGTAGCAATCGAACGGGCACTGAAGCTTTCTTT | CASSNRTGTEAFF
- | TRBJ2-3 | TRBV7-2 | - | TGTGCCAGCAGTCTGGGTATTATCACAGATACGCAGTATTTT | CASSLGIITDTQYF
- | TRBJ1-5 | TRBV6-6 | - | TGTGCCAGCAGCCGTGACAGCCAGCCCCAGCATTTT | CASSRDSQPQHF
medium-sized | TRBJ2-1 | TRBV11-2 | TRBD1 | TGTGCCAGCAGCTTAATGGGACAGGGTTACAATGAGCAGTTCTTC | CASSLMGQGYNEQFF